This T cell receptor (beta chain) was profiled in a study of immune evolution from preneoplasia to lung adenocarcinoma. Study outcomes and limitations: Normal lung had the highest top T cell clone frequencies. Later-stage lesions appeared to have more T cells, more diversity, less clonality.

This clone has a single count. The target antigen is unknown. The repertoire was sequenced with immunoSEQ multiplex PCR; TCRdb's copy has only in-frame clones and lacks some. Of thousands of clones detected, over 80% appear once; the ten largest clones hold roughly an eighth. Patient tissue came from resections in Japan or China, 2014–2017. Each case's diagnosis was confirmed by two pathologists on H&E. Unmatched junction bases numbered 6, after V lost 3 bases and J lost 0 bases. The CDR3 runs 16 residues. Per the germline V gene, CDR1 is LGHNA and CDR2 is YSLEER. The clonotype comes from a person aged 35-49 years with lung adenocarcinoma. The rearrangement uses TRBV4-3 and TRBJ2-5; 8 nucleotides agree with TRBD2. Sequencing was carried out using FFPE adjacent normal lung tissue. CDR3 in amino acids: CASSQAKAGDQETQYF. The DNA of the CDR3 is TGCGCCAGCAGCCAGGCCAAAGCGGGAGACCAAGAGACCCAGTACTTC.